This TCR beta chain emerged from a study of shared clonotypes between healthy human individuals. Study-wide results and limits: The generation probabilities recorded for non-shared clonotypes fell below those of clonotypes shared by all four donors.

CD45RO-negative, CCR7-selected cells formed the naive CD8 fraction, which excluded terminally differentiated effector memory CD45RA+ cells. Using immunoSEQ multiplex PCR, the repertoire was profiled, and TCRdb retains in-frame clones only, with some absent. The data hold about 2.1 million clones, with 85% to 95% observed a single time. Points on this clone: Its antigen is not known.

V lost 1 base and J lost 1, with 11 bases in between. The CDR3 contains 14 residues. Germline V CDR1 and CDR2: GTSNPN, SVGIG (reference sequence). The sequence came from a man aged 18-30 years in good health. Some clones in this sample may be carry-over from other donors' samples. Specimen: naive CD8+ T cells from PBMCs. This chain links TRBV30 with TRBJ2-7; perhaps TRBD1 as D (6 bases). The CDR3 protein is CAWSGTAISYEQYF. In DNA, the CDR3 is TGTGCCTGGAGTGGGACAGCCATATCCTACGAGCAGTACTTC.